These 25 T cell receptor beta chains were all obtained from the same sample, sequenced in a study of early T cells in non-severe SARS-CoV-2 infection. TCRdb ran MiXCR on the 5' RACE reads and lists one entry per CDR3 protein. Here the sample spans tens of thousands of distinct CDR3 sequences, around 12% being singletons. The specimen was whole blood. Every receptor here comes from an adult who was a healthcare worker with PCR-confirmed SARS-CoV-2 infection or an uninfected control (not recorded which).

This clonotype occurred a few times. This chain connects TRBV6-1 to TRBJ2-7, with TRBD1 as a possible D gene (5 bases). V was shortened by 1 base and J by 9 bases, with 19 bases between the two germline ends. The CDR3 runs 15 residues. The germline V gene encodes CDR1 MNHNS and CDR2 SASEGT. As DNA, the CDR3 is TGTGCCAGCAGTGAAGTGGGGCAGTACCGAGGCGGGCAGTACTTC. Translating gives CASSEVGQYRGGQYF.

This clonotype was counted only a few times. The chain employs TRBV27 and TRBJ2-2; 9 nucleotides line up with TRBD1. CDR3 length: 15 amino acids. The germline gives CDR1 MNHEY, CDR2 SMNVEV (reference sequence). J gave up 6 bases and V 6 bases, and 8 bases lay outside the gene matches. This CDR3 is CASRTGQGVAGELFF. DNA of the CDR3: TGTGCCAGCAGGACGGGACAGGGCGTCGCCGGGGAGCTGTTTTTT.

The table lists this clonotype with a few counts. The rearrangement links TRBV19 to TRBJ1-1; D remains unclear. The CDR3 consists of 15 residues. Trimming stripped 1 base from V and 7 bases from J, with 16 bases between. Germline assignment: CDR1 LNHDA and CDR2 SQIVND (reference sequence). This CDR3 reads CASSIVAGSGGEAFF. DNA of the CDR3: TGTGCCAGTAGTATAGTAGCGGGATCAGGAGGTGAAGCTTTCTTT.

The CDR3 region has the DNA TGCAGTGCTAGAGATCCCCTAGCGGGAAGGGGGGAGCAGTACTTC. Protein product: CSARDPLAGRGEQYF. This rearrangement joins TRBV20-1 to TRBJ2-7; 9 positions match TRBD2. Per the germline V gene, CDR1 is DFQATT and CDR2 is SNEGSKA (reference sequence). Trimming took 0 bases from V and 7 from J; bases not matched to a gene: 10. This CDR3 has 15 residues.

This clonotype was picked up a small number of times. J is TRBJ2-1 and V is TRBV7-3, with 7 nucleotides matching TRBD1. Trimming cost V 4 bases and J 2 bases; bases outside gene matches: 5. CDR3 length: 15 residues. CDR1 SGHTA and CDR2 FQGTGA come from the germline V gene. The CDR3 loop is CASSSAGTAYNEQFF. The CDR3 nucleotides are TGTGCCAGCAGCTCTGCCGGGACAGCCTACAATGAGCAGTTCTTC.

V and J are TRBV29-1 and TRBJ1-2; tentative D call: TRBD1 (5 bases). The CDR3 is 13 amino acids. Trimming left V 6 bases short and J 7 bases short, with 18 bases between. Germline V lookup: CDR1 SQVTM, CDR2 ANQGSEA. The CDR3 loop reads CSVGAALAFGYTF. CDR3 DNA sequence: TGCAGCGTCGGGGCTGCATTAGCCTTTGGCTACACCTTC.

V is TRBV7-2 and J is TRBJ2-7, with unresolved D. The CDR3 runs to 13 residues. The V gene lost 3 bases and the J gene lost 3 bases, with 9 bases spanning the gap. Germline assignment: CDR1 SGHTA and CDR2 FQGNSA. The DNA of the CDR3 is TGTGCCAGCAGCTTCCAGAAAATCTACGAGCAGTACTTC. Amino acids: CASSFQKIYEQYF. Together with reference TRBV7-2 and TRBJ2-7, the CDR3 gives the full variable domain: GAGVSQSPSNKVTEKGKDVELRCDPISGHTALYWYRQSLGQGLEFLIYFQGNSAPDKSGLPSDRFSAERTGGSVSTLTIQRTQQEDSAVYLCASSFQKIYEQYFGPGTRLTVT.

In its sample, this clonotype was seen many times. The chain recombines TRBV10-1 with TRBJ1-4; 7 bases align to TRBD1. The CDR3 runs to 16 residues. Trimming cost V 3 bases and J 2 bases; bases outside gene matches: 6. CDR1 is WNHNN, CDR2 SYGVQD, per germline (reference sequence). CDR3 amino acids: CASSDPTTGTNEKLFF. CDR3 DNA: TGCGCCAGCAGTGATCCTACGACAGGGACTAATGAAAAACTGTTTTTT.

This clonotype was counted at least ten times. This rearrangement joins TRBV5-4 to TRBJ2-6; perhaps D is TRBD1 or TRBD2 (5 bases each). Germline lookup yields CDR1 SGHNT and CDR2 YYREEE (reference sequence). This CDR3 is built from 12 residues. The V and J ends lost 0 bases and 19 bases respectively, with 14 bases between them. The CDR3 region is CASSLAQQGATF. The CDR3, as DNA: TGTGCCAGCAGCTTGGCTCAGCAGGGAGCCACTTTC.

This CDR3 reads CASSPELPGADAFF. In DNA form, the CDR3 reads TGCGCCAGCAGCCCAGAACTTCCGGGGGCAGACGCTTTCTTT. The rearrangement uses TRBV5-1 and TRBJ1-1, with D perhaps matching TRBD1 (6 bases). This CDR3 contains 14 residues. V dropped 4 bases and J dropped 11 bases, with 21 bases sitting between them. Germline assignment: CDR1 SGHRS and CDR2 YFSETQ.

J is TRBJ2-2 and V is TRBV7-9, with D perhaps matching TRBD1 (5 bases). CDR1 is SEHNR and CDR2 is FQNEAQ in the germline V gene (reference sequence). The CDR3 is made up of 16 amino acids. V was trimmed by 7 bases and J by 5 bases, leaving 20 bases between them. The CDR3 DNA is TGTGCCAGCACTCTGCTCAAAGGGGCCCTGACCGGGGAGCTGTTTTTT. Its translation is CASTLLKGALTGELFF.

This clonotype was detected a few times. This chain links TRBV11-2 with TRBJ1-1; D is ambiguous. The CDR3 extends over 13 amino acids. Germline CDR1 and CDR2: SGHAT and FQNNGV. V lost 5 bases, J lost 0 bases, and 7 bases lay in between. CDR3 nucleotides: TGTGCCAGCAGCCTCAGATTGAACACTGAAGCTTTCTTT. Its protein is CASSLRLNTEAFF. Filled out from reference TRBV11-2 and TRBJ1-1, the complete variable domain reads EAGVAQSPRYKIIEKRQSVAFWCNPISGHATLYWYQQILGQGPKLLIQFQNNGVVDDSQLPKDRFSAERLKGVDSTLKIQPAKLEDSAVYLCASSLRLNTEAFFGQGTRLTVV.

The genes are TRBV20-1 and TRBJ2-7; 8 nucleotides line up with TRBD2. CDR1 DFQATT and CDR2 SNEGSKA come from the germline V gene (reference sequence). V trimming: 0 bases; J trimming: 3 bases; junction bases outside the gene matches: 7. The CDR3 runs to 15 residues. The CDR3 DNA is TGCAGTGCTAGAGATGGAGGACTAGCAGGCTACGAGCAGTACTTC. Translating gives CSARDGGLAGYEQYF.

V usage is TRBV10-2 and J usage is TRBJ2-2; D is ambiguous. Germline assignment: CDR1 WSHSY and CDR2 SAAADI. The CDR3 runs 12 residues. Between the trimmed V and J ends, which lost 8 bases and 5 bases, there was a span of 9 bases. The DNA for the CDR3 is TGCGCCAGCTCCAAGGATACCGGGGAGCTGTTTTTT. As protein: CASSKDTGELFF.

The chain uses TRBV7-6 and TRBJ2-1; D ambiguous. This CDR3 spans 12 amino acids. Germline V CDR1 and CDR2: SGHVS, FNYEAQ. V was clipped by 4 bases and J by 8 bases, with 9 bases between them. The CDR3 here is CASSSRIDEQFF. DNA for the CDR3: TGTGCCAGCAGCTCCAGGATCGATGAGCAGTTCTTC.

This clonotype has a handful of counts. V gene TRBV11-1 combines with J gene TRBJ2-5; 7 bases are a match to TRBD1. CDR3 length: 16 amino acids. The ends lost 5 bases at V and 1 base at J; junction bases unmatched: 10. Germline CDR1 reads SGHAT; CDR2 reads FQDESV (reference sequence). The CDR3 DNA reads as TGTGCCAGCAGCCACAGGAACCGGGACAGCCAAGAGACCCAGTACTTC. Its translation is CASSHRNRDSQETQYF.

As regards this clonotype: An end of the junction differs from the germline gene, which may be a read error. CDR3 nucleotide sequence: TGTGCTAGCAGCTTAGATGGGGGAGTCCAAAATGAGCAGTTCTTC. Translation gives CASSLDGGVQNEQFF. This chain links TRBV7-7 with TRBJ2-1; D could derive from TRBD1 or TRBD2 (5 bases each). There are 15 residues in the CDR3. CDR1 is SSHAT, CDR2 FNYEAQ, per germline (reference sequence).

The genes are TRBV29-1 and TRBJ2-7, with D tentatively TRBD1 (6 bases). In germline, CDR1 is SQVTM, CDR2 ANQGSEA. V gave up 3 bases and J gave up 7 bases, with 13 bases separating them. The CDR3 is 12 amino acids. CDR3 residues: CSVDAGADEQYF. The CDR3 nucleotides read TGCAGCGTTGACGCAGGGGCGGATGAGCAGTACTTC.

The V and J genes are TRBV5-1 and TRBJ1-1, with TRBD1 as a possible D gene (6 bases). The V end lost 2 bases, the J end lost 4 bases, and 12 bases lay between the germline ends. This CDR3 comprises 14 residues. CDR1 and CDR2 (germline): SGHRS, YFSETQ. The DNA for the CDR3 is TGCGCCAGCAGCTTACAGGGTGGAGGCACTGAAGCTTTCTTT. Translating it yields CASSLQGGGTEAFF.

This clonotype was seen repeatedly, ten times or more. The genes are TRBV3-1 and TRBJ1-5; D gene unclear. This CDR3 has 13 residues. Trimming shortened V by 1 base and J by 9 bases, and 10 bases separated the two germline ends. Germline-derived CDR1 and CDR2 are LGHDT and YNNKEL (reference sequence). Here the CDR3 DNA reads TGTGCCAGCAGCCAAGGGGCCCCAGGGCCCCAGCATTTT. Translation: CASSQGAPGPQHF.

This clonotype appeared many times. The chain is built from TRBV11-2 and TRBJ2-2, with 9 bases that match TRBD1. CDR1 and CDR2 (germline): SGHAT, FQNNGV. CDR3 size: 13 residues. V lost 5 bases and J lost 9; bases outside the gene matches: 4. CDR3 DNA sequence: TGTGCCAGCAGCAGGGACAGGGTCCGGGAGCTGTTTTTT. Protein product: CASSRDRVRELFF.

This chain uses TRBV12-3 or TRBV12-4 with TRBJ1-1; TRBD1 might be the D (6 bases). This CDR3 contains 14 residues. V gave up 3 bases and J gave up 2 bases, with 10 bases separating them. CDR3 in DNA: TGTGCCAGCAGTTTGTCAGGGGCCAACACTGAAGCTTTCTTT. Translating it yields CASSLSGANTEAFF.

This clonotype was detected only a few times. V usage is TRBV7-2 and J usage is TRBJ2-7; 7 nucleotides match TRBD1. Looked up from germline, CDR1 is SGHTA and CDR2 is FQGNSA. V lost 5 bases, J lost 7 bases, and 29 bases stayed unmatched. CDR3 length equals 20 residues. The CDR3 DNA reads as TGTGCCAGCAGCACCCACAGGGGTCCCCCTCAACGTCCGGGGTTCTGGGAGCAGTACTTC. It specifies CASSTHRGPPQRPGFWEQYF.

Comment on this clonotype: Sequence at one end of the junction differs from germline and may be a read error. In DNA, the CDR3 is TGTGCTAGCAGCTTGATTCCGGATAGCACAGATACGCAGTATTTT. It codes for CASSLIPDSTDTQYF. The chain is built from TRBV7-7 and TRBJ2-3; D not certain. CDR3 size: 15 residues. CDR1 SSHAT and CDR2 FNYEAQ come from the germline V gene (reference sequence). Using reference TRBV7-7 and TRBJ2-3 for the parts outside the CDR3, the full variable domain is GAGVSQSPRYKVTKRGQDVTLRCDPISSHATLYWYQQALGQGPEFLTYFNYEAQPDKSGLPSDRFSAERPEGSISTLTIQRTEQRDSAMYRCASSLIPDSTDTQYFGPGTRLTVL.

This chain links TRBV19 with TRBJ1-2; D possibly corresponds to TRBD1 (5 bases). CDR1 is LNHDA and CDR2 is SQIVND in the germline V gene (reference sequence). The CDR3 spans 17 residues. Trimming removed 3 bases at V and 2 bases at J, with 19 bases between. The CDR3, as DNA: TGTGCCAGTAGTATCCAGGCCCAGGGTCTCTACAACTATGGCTACACCTTC. Translating gives CASSIQAQGLYNYGYTF.